This entry describes one T cell receptor beta chain. What it recognizes is unknown. The germline CDR1 and CDR2 sequences are SGHNT and YENEEA. CDR3 length: 16 residues. Trimming left V 3 bases short and J 1 base short, with 12 bases between. The data derive from a study of cytomegalovirus exposure and HLA in healthy donors. General study results and limits: Reports showed the classifier diagnosing cytomegalovirus status with high specificity and sensitivity.

The data were produced by immunoSEQ multiplex PCR, yet TCRdb's version contains in-frame clones alone and is incomplete. The sample contains about 160,000 clones, 86% of which appear only once. The rearrangement links TRBV11-3 to TRBJ2-2; D is possibly TRBD1 (5 bases). The origin of this receptor is a young woman in good health and CMV-seronegative. Sequencing was carried out using PBMCs. Here the CDR3 DNA reads TGTGCCAGCAGCTTCCTGCAGGGCTTGAACACCGGGGAGCTGTTTTTT. Its translation: CASSFLQGLNTGELFF. The full variable domain, with the rest looked up from reference TRBV11-3 and TRBJ2-2, is EAGVVQSPRYKIIEKKQPVAFWCNPISGHNTLYWYLQNLGQGPELLIRYENEEAVDDSQLPKDRFSAERLKGVDSTLKIQPAELGDSAVYLCASSFLQGLNTGELFFGEGSRLTVL.